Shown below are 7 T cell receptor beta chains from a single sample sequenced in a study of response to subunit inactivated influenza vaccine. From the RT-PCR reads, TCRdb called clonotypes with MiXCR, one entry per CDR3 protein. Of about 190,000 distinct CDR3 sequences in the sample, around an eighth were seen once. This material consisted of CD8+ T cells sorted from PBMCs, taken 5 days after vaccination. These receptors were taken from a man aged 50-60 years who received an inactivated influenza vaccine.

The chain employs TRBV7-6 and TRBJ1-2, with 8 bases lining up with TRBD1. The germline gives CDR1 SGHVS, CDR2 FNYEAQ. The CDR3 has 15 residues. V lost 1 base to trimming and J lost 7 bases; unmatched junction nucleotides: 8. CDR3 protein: CASSLGTGKRGGYTF. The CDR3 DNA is TGTGCCAGCAGCTTAGGGACAGGGAAGAGGGGTGGCTACACCTTC.

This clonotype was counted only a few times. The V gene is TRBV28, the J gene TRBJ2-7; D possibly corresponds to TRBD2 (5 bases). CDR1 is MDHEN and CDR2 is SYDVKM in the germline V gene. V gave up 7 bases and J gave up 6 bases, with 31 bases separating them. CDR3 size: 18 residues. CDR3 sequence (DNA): TGTGCCAGCACCCTAAATTGGGATGCGCGAGGAATTGGGAGCGAGCAGTACTTC. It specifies CASTLNWDARGIGSEQYF.

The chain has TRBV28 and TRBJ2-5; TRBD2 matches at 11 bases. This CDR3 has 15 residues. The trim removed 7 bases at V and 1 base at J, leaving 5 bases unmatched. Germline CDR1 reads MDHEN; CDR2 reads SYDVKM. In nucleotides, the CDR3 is TGTGCCAGCAAACCTAGCGGGAGGCCCCAAGAGACCCAGTACTTC. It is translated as CASKPSGRPQETQYF.

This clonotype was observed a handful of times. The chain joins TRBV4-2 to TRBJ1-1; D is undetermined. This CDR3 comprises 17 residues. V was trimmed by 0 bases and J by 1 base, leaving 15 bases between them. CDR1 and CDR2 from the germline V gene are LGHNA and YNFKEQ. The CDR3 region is CASSQDSVRFTNTEAFF. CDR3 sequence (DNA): TGTGCCAGCAGCCAAGATTCGGTCCGGTTCACGAACACTGAAGCTTTCTTT.

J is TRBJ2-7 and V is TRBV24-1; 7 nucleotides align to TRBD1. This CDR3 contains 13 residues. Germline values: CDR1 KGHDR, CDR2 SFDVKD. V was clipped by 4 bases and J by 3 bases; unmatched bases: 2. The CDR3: CATSEWDSYEQYF. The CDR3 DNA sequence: TGTGCCACCAGTGAGTGGGACAGCTACGAGCAGTACTTC.

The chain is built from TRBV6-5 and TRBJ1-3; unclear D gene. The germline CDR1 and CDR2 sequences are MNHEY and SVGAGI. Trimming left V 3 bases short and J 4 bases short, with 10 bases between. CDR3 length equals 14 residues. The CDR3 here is CASSYAGSGNTIYF. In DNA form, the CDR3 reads TGTGCCAGCAGTTATGCGGGGTCCGGAAACACCATATATTTT.

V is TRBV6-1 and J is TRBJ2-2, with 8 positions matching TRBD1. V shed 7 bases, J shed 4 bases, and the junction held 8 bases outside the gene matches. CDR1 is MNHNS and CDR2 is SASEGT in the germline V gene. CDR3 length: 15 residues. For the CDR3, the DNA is TGTGCCAGCACCCCAGGGGGCCGGGGCACCGGGGAGCTGTTTTTT. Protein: CASTPGGRGTGELFF.